This T cell receptor (beta chain) emerged from a study of cytomegalovirus exposure and HLA in healthy donors. Study conclusions and caveats: A classifier reportedly called cytomegalovirus status with high sensitivity and specificity. Clusters of TCRs from the first cohort tended to co-occur in the 130 or so validation repertoires (as a later analysis found). It was around 160 TCR beta chains that were listed as cytomegalovirus-associated.

Germline CDR1 is SEHNR and CDR2 is FQNEAQ (reference sequence). The CDR3 covers 15 residues. The V gene lost 3 bases and the J gene lost 0 bases, with 9 bases spanning the gap. This clone has only a few counts. The antigen remains unidentified. Sequenced by immunoSEQ multiplex PCR; TCRdb stores in-frame clones only, minus some. Among fewer than 250,000 clones listed, less than 85% were seen once. The validation cohort, a group of 120 subjects, included the donors and was separate from the roughly 620-subject first cohort. The chain links TRBV7-9 to TRBJ1-3; no clear D. This receptor was identified in a woman between 18 and 30 years old in good health and CMV-seronegative. What was sequenced was PBMCs. The CDR3 is CASSLHWFSGNTIYF. CDR3 nucleotide sequence: TGTGCCAGCAGCTTGCACTGGTTCTCTGGAAACACCATATATTTT.